The clone carrying this T cell receptor (beta chain) has just one count. Measured with immunoSEQ multiplex PCR; TCRdb has only the in-frame clones, and not every one. The data hold around 320,000 clones, with around 92% observed a single time. These data come from a study of blood T cell repertoires in COVID-19. Germline values: CDR1 MNHNY, CDR2 SVGAGI (reference sequence). The V segment lost 5 bases and the J segment 5 bases; nucleotides outside the gene matches: 7. The CDR3 has 15 residues. Sequencing was done on a sample of peripheral blood. The chain joins TRBV6-6 to TRBJ2-1, with 9 positions matching TRBD1. The sequence was collected from a woman in her 30s with COVID-19, enrolled during active disease. CDR3 region: CASSPGTGNHNEQFF. CDR3 nucleotides: TGTGCCAGCAGTCCCGGGACAGGGAATCACAATGAGCAGTTCTTC.